Each of the 3 T cell receptor beta chains below was sequenced from the same sample in a study of blood T cell repertoires in COVID-19. Libraries were prepared by immunoSEQ multiplex PCR; TCRdb keeps only in-frame clonotypes and omits some of them. The repertoire holds fewer than 200,000 clones, with approximately 84% as singletons. Sequenced: peripheral blood. The receptors were sampled from a woman between 45 and 60 years old with COVID-19, enrolled during active disease.

The CDR3 region is CSVRTALRGYEQYF. The CDR3 DNA follows: TGCAGCGTCAGGACTGCGCTCAGGGGCTACGAGCAGTACTTC. This sequence joins TRBV29-1 and TRBJ2-7, with D possibly being TRBD1 (6 bases). V lost 6 bases to trimming and J lost 3 bases, with 18 bases between them. Per the germline V gene, CDR1 is SQVTM and CDR2 is ANQGSEA. The CDR3 consists of 14 residues.

The chain has TRBV6-5 and TRBJ2-7; the match to TRBD1 covers 7 bases. The junction had 3 bases not matched to a gene; V was cut back by 5 bases and J by 8 bases. The CDR3 extends over 11 amino acids. Germline V gene sequence: CDR1 MNHEY, CDR2 SVGAGI. CDR3 sequence reads: CASSRQGKQYF. The CDR3 nucleotides are TGTGCCAGCAGTCGACAGGGAAAGCAGTACTTC.

This clone occurred a few times. The genes are TRBV5-1 and TRBJ1-2, with 7 bases identical to TRBD1. There are 14 residues in the CDR3. The germline V gene encodes CDR1 SGHRS and CDR2 YFSETQ. With V trimmed by 2 bases and J by 4 bases, 5 bases remained unmatched. CDR3 amino acids: CASSFPDRTYGYTF. CDR3 in DNA: TGCGCCAGCAGCTTCCCGGACAGGACCTATGGCTACACCTTC.